This TCR beta chain comes out of a study of blood T cell repertoires in COVID-19. The CDR3 spans 16 residues. Germline V gene lookup returns CDR1 MNHEY and CDR2 SVGEGT. Trimming took 5 bases from V and 3 from J, leaving 18 bases between them. Measured with immunoSEQ multiplex PCR; TCRdb has only the in-frame clones, and not every one. The sample yields 200,000 to 250,000 clones, 65% to 85% seen once. The receptor's source is a human donor in a cohort sampled during active COVID-19. The sequencing sample was made of peripheral blood. The chain uses TRBV6-2 or TRBV6-3 and TRBJ2-3; D may be TRBD2 (6 bases). The CDR3 region is CASSHVPGVRTDTQYF. DNA of the CDR3: TGTGCCAGCAGTCATGTCCCGGGGGTTCGGACAGATACGCAGTATTTT.